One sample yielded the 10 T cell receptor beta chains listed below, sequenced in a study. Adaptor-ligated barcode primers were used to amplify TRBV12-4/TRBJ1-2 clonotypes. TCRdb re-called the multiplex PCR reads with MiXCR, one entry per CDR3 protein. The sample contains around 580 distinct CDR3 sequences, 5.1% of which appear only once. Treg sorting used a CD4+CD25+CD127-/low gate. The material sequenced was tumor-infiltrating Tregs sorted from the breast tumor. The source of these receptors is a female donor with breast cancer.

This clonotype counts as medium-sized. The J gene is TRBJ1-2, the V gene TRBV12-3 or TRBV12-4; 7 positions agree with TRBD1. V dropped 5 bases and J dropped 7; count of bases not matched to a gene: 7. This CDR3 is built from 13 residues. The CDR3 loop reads CASSTDRAGGYTF. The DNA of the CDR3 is TGTGCCAGCAGTACCGACAGGGCCGGTGGCTACACCTTC.

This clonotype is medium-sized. CDR3 loop: CASSLRRNYGYTF. DNA of the CDR3: TGTGCCAGCAGTTTGCGACGAAACTATGGCTACACCTTC. The chain carries TRBV12-3 or TRBV12-4 and TRBJ1-2; unclear D gene. The CDR3 sequence is 13 residues long. Trimming shortened V by 3 bases and J by 2 bases, and 7 bases separated the two germline ends.

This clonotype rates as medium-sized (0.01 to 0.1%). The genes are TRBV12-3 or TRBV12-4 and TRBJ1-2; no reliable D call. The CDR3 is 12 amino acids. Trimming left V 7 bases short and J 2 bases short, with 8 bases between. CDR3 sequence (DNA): TGTGCCAGCATTATGGTGAACTATGGCTACACCTTC. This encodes CASIMVNYGYTF.

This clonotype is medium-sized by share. CDR3 DNA: TGTGCCAGCAGTGCCGGCCCGGGGAACTATGGCTACACCTTC. It codes for CASSAGPGNYGYTF. The chain carries TRBV12-3 or TRBV12-4 and TRBJ1-2; no clear D. The CDR3 sequence is 14 residues long. With 5 bases removed from V and 2 bases from J, the gap between germline ends came to 12 bases.

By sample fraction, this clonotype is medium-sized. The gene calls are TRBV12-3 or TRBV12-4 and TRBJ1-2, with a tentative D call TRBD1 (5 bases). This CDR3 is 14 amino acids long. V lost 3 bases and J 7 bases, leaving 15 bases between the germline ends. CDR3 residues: CASSLTWGIGGYTF. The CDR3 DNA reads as TGTGCCAGCAGTTTGACATGGGGCATTGGTGGCTACACCTTC.

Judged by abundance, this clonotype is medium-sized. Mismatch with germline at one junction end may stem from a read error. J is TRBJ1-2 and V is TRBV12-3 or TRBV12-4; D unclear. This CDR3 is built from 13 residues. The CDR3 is CASSRNIDYGHTF. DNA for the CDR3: TGTGCCAGCAGCCGTAACATAGACTATGGCCACACCTTC.

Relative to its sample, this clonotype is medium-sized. CDR3 loop: CASSLAGINYGYTF. CDR3 bases: TGTGCCAGCAGTTTAGCCGGGATTAACTATGGCTACACCTTC. The genes are TRBV12-3 or TRBV12-4 and TRBJ1-2; D not resolved. The CDR3 covers 14 residues. Trimming cost V 0 bases and J 1 base, with 6 bases left between them.

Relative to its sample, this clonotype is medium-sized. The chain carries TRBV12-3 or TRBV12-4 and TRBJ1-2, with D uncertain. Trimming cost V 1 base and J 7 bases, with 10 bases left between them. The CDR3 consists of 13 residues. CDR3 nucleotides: TGTGCCAGCAGTTTAGACTGGGGTAGTGGCTACACCTTC. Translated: CASSLDWGSGYTF.

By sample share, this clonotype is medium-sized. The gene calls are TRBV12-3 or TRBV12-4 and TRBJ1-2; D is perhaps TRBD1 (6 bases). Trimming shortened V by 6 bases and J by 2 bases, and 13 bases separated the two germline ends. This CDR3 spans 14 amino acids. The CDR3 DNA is TGTGCCAGCAGCCAAACAGGGCTCAACTATGGCTACACCTTC. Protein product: CASSQTGLNYGYTF.

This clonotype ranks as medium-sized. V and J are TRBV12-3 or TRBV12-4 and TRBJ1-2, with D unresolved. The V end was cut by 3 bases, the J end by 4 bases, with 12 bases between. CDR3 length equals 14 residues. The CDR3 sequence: CASSLTWGSYGYTF. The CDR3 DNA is TGTGCCAGCAGTTTGACATGGGGTAGCTATGGCTACACCTTC.